Below are 3 T cell receptor beta chains sequenced from a single sample in a study of immune evolution from preneoplasia to lung adenocarcinoma listed by TCRdb under 2021. Libraries were built with the immunoSEQ multiplex PCR assay. TCRdb's version of the immuneACCESS table is confined to in-frame rearrangements and falls short of the full clone set. An unresolved V gene accounts for under half of the shortfall where checked; the remainder is of unknown origin. The sample data list around 3,700 clones, and about 82% of these were observed just once. The leading ten clones occupy approximately 2.1% of the sample. Sequencing used FFPE invasive lung adenocarcinoma tissue. This specimen's cell subset or site label, per the study, means: frankly invasive lung adenocarcinoma (ADC). Receptor source: a person aged 45-65 years with lung adenocarcinoma.

This chain uses TRBV5-6 with TRBJ2-2; D not certain. The CDR3 has 16 amino acids. Trimming took off 0 bases at V and 0 bases at J, with 9 bases between the two ends. Looked up from germline, CDR1 is SGHDT and CDR2 is YYEEEE. CDR3 sequence reads: CASSLGAGANTGELFF. The CDR3 nucleotides read TGTGCCAGCAGCTTGGGAGCCGGCGCGAACACCGGGGAGCTGTTTTTT.

This clone was seen once. This sequence joins TRBV9 and TRBJ1-4; tentatively, D is TRBD1 (6 bases). CDR1 is SGDLS, CDR2 YYNGEE, per germline. The length of the CDR3 is 13 residues. Trimming cost V 0 bases and J 12 bases, with 12 bases left between them. CDR3 DNA sequence: TGTGCCAGCAGCGTAGAGGGGGGTCGGGAACTGTTTTTT. It encodes CASSVEGGRELFF.

The V and J genes are TRBV2 and TRBJ1-1; the D is unclear. The CDR3 totals 13 residues. Between the trimmed V and J ends, which lost 6 bases and 6 bases, there was a span of 14 bases. Germline V gene data show CDR1 as SNHLY and CDR2 as FYNNEI. The chain's CDR3 is CASSRGFLSEAFF. CDR3 in DNA: TGTGCCAGCAGCCGGGGATTTCTGTCTGAAGCTTTCTTT.